Detailed here is one T cell receptor (beta chain). Its antigen is unidentified. The data were obtained in a study of monozygotic twins with inflammatory bowel disease. Study findings and constraints: Those with IBD had lower TCRbeta diversity (inverse Simpson) than their healthy co-twins did. Some repertoire variability may stem from patients' differing immunosuppressive treatments.

TCRdb re-analyzed the 5' RACE reads; it lists each CDR3 protein once, without DNA. The repertoire table contains more than 100,000 distinct CDR3 sequences. The CDR3 spans 12 residues. The germline gives CDR1 SGHTA, CDR2 FQGNSA. This TCR came from a human donor with ulcerative colitis or Crohn's disease, or a healthy co-twin of an affected twin (not recorded which). V usage is TRBV7-2 and J usage is TRBJ2-1; TCRdb proposes TRBD1, but this gene call is untestable without DNA. The sample was blood. CDR3: CASSHGQGIGFF.